This is a list of T cell receptor beta chains from one sample in a study of T cell changes during pregnancy in multiple sclerosis. Sequencing used immunoSEQ multiplex PCR; TCRdb keeps in-frame clones, though not all of them. The data show 50,000 to 60,000 clones, approximately 91% seen once. Sequencing used CD4+ T cells from peripheral blood mononuclear cells, obtained in the third trimester of pregnancy. All receptors come from a female donor with multiple sclerosis, enrolled in a pregnancy study. CDR3s include the opening cysteine and the closing phenylalanine or tryptophan. Fields, in order: J gene, clone size, D gene, V gene, CDR3 protein, CDR3 DNA. The D gene is left open where the match is weak. Rows may omit the clone size; those that give it use once, few, many or a size class.

J: TRBJ2-7
size: NA
D: NA
V: TRBV13
CDR3: CASSPPRTFTSSYEQYF
DNA: TGTGCCAGCAGCCCTCCCCGGACTTTCACAAGCTCCTACGAGCAGTACTTC

J: TRBJ2-7
size: NA
D: TRBD1
V: TRBV27
CDR3: CASSYKQQGASYEQYF
DNA: TGTGCCAGCAGTTATAAACAACAGGGGGCCTCCTACGAGCAGTACTTC

J: TRBJ2-3
size: NA
D: NA
V: TRBV23-1
CDR3: CASSPRLADTQYF
DNA: TGCGCCAGCAGTCCCCGACTTGCAGATACGCAGTATTTT

J: TRBJ1-4
size: NA
D: TRBD1
V: TRBV27
CDR3: CASSGGQGGTTNEKLFF
DNA: TGTGCCAGCAGTGGTGGACAGGGTGGGACAACTAATGAAAAACTGTTTTTT

J: TRBJ1-4
size: NA
D: TRBD1
V: TRBV6-1
CDR3: CASNSGQGREKLFF
DNA: TGTGCCAGCAACTCGGGACAGGGGCGGGAAAAACTGTTTTTT

J: TRBJ2-1
size: once
D: TRBD1
V: TRBV7-8
CDR3: CASSFGTVYNEQFF
DNA: TGTGCCAGCAGCTTCGGGACAGTCTACAATGAGCAGTTCTTC

J: TRBJ2-5
size: few
D: NA
V: TRBV18
CDR3: CASSPLAPTQYF
DNA: TGTGCCAGCTCACCTTTAGCTCCGACCCAGTACTTC

J: TRBJ1-4
size: NA
D: NA
V: TRBV7-9
CDR3: CASSLTTNEKLFF
DNA: TGTGCCAGCAGCCTTACAACTAATGAAAAACTGTTTTTT

J: TRBJ2-5
size: NA
D: NA
V: TRBV20-1
CDR3: CSADSQETQYF
DNA: TGCAGTGCCGACAGTCAAGAGACCCAGTACTTC

J: TRBJ1-3
size: NA
D: TRBD1
V: TRBV30
CDR3: CAWSRTGTGNTIYF
DNA: TGTGCCTGGAGTCGGACAGGGACTGGAAACACCATATATTTT

J: TRBJ2-3
size: NA
D: NA
V: TRBV5-1
CDR3: CASSRRKLTGASTDTQYF
DNA: TGCGCCAGCAGCCGCCGAAAATTGACAGGAGCTAGCACAGATACGCAGTATTTT

J: TRBJ2-3
size: once
D: TRBD2
V: TRBV7-8
CDR3: CASSKGTSGPLNTQYF
DNA: TGTGCCAGCAGTAAGGGGACTAGCGGGCCGTTGAATACGCAGTATTTT

J: TRBJ1-4
size: NA
D: NA
V: TRBV29-1
CDR3: CSVTSGGGGKLFF
DNA: TGCAGCGTAACATCGGGGGGCGGCGGAAAACTGTTTTTT

J: TRBJ1-2
size: NA
D: NA
V: TRBV10-3
CDR3: CAISAGDYGYTF
DNA: TGTGCCATCAGTGCAGGGGACTATGGCTACACCTTC

J: TRBJ1-1
size: once
D: NA
V: TRBV29-1
CDR3: CSVVGGRTNTEAFF
DNA: TGCAGCGTGGTGGGGGGACGGACGAACACTGAAGCTTTCTTT

J: TRBJ2-1
size: NA
D: NA
V: TRBV4-2
CDR3: CASSPQHSSNEQFF
DNA: TGTGCCAGCAGCCCCCAGCATAGCAGTAATGAGCAGTTCTTC

J: TRBJ2-7
size: NA
D: TRBD1
V: TRBV11-2
CDR3: CASSLRAPGQGNHEQYF
DNA: TGTGCCAGCAGCTTAAGGGCTCCGGGACAGGGTAACCACGAGCAGTACTTC

J: TRBJ2-4
size: NA
D: NA
V: TRBV5-3
CDR3: CARSFDCPPMGLRIQYF
DNA: TGTGCCAGAAGCTTCGACTGCCCCCCTATGGGACTCCGAATTCAGTACTTC

J: TRBJ2-2
size: NA
D: NA
V: TRBV10-2
CDR3: CASRLLQGTGELFF
DNA: TGCGCCAGCAGATTACTTCAGGGGACCGGGGAGCTGTTTTTT

J: TRBJ2-7
size: NA
D: NA
V: TRBV6-6
CDR3: CASSGGTAPYEQYF
DNA: TGTGCCAGCTCGGGCGGGACAGCACCCTACGAGCAGTACTTC

J: TRBJ1-1
size: NA
D: TRBD1
V: TRBV4-1
CDR3: CASSQADRATEAFF
DNA: TGCGCCAGCAGCCAAGCTGACAGGGCCACTGAAGCTTTCTTT

J: TRBJ2-7
size: few
D: TRBD2
V: TRBV19
CDR3: CASSIPGLEVGEQYF
DNA: TGTGCCAGTAGTATCCCGGGACTAGAAGTTGGGGAGCAGTACTTC

J: TRBJ1-3
size: NA
D: TRBD1
V: TRBV30
CDR3: CAWLRTGLSGNTIYF
DNA: TGTGCCTGGCTCAGGACAGGGTTATCGGGAAACACCATATATTTT

J: TRBJ1-1
size: NA
D: NA
V: TRBV10-2
CDR3: CASSGSLGGNTEAFF
DNA: TGCGCCAGCAGTGGATCCCTCGGAGGGAACACTGAAGCTTTCTTT

J: TRBJ1-2
size: NA
D: NA
V: TRBV18
CDR3: CASSPGGFDYGYTF
DNA: TGTGCCAGCTCACCGGGAGGGTTCGACTATGGCTACACCTTC

J: TRBJ2-7
size: NA
D: NA
V: TRBV7-3
CDR3: CASSLTGAPYEQYF
DNA: TGTGCCAGCAGCTTAACGGGCGCACCCTACGAGCAGTACTTC

J: TRBJ1-2
size: NA
D: NA
V: TRBV4-2
CDR3: CASSPQGDIYGYTF
DNA: TGTGCCAGCAGCCCTCAAGGGGATATCTATGGCTACACCTTC

J: TRBJ2-1
size: NA
D: TRBD2
V: TRBV4-3
CDR3: CASSQEPSGGSNEQFF
DNA: TGCGCCAGCAGCCAAGAGCCTAGCGGGGGGTCAAATGAGCAGTTCTTC